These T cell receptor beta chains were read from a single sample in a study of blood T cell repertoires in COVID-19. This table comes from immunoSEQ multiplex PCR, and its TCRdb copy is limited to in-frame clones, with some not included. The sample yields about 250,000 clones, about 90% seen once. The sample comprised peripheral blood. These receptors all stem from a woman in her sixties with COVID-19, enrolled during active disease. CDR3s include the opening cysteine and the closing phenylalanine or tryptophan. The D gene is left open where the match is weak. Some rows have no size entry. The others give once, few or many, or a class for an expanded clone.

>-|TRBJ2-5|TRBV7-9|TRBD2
TGTGCCAGCAGCCTTAGCGGGGGGGCAAAAGAGACCCAGTACTTC
CASSLSGGAKETQYF
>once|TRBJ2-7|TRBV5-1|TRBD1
TGCGCCAGCAGCTCGGGACAGGGGAATTGGAACGAGCAGTACTTC
CASSSGQGNWNEQYF
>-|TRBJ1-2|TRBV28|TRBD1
TGTGCCAGCAGTTTCAAACAGGGGTCCGGCTACACCTTC
CASSFKQGSGYTF
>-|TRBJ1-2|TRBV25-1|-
TGTGCCAGCAGTGCCTCCGGGGGTTCGTATGGCTACACCTTC
CASSASGGSYGYTF
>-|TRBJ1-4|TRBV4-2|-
TGTGCCAGCAGCCAAGGTGGAGGAGGGCTGGGGGAAAAACTGTTTTTT
CASSQGGGGLGEKLFF
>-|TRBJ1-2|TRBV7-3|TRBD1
TGTGCCAGCAGCTACCAACGACAGGGGCAAGGCTACACCTTC
CASSYQRQGQGYTF
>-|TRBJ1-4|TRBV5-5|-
TGTGCCAGCACCCCCCCAGGTAGAACTAATGAAAAACTGTTTTTT
CASTPPGRTNEKLFF
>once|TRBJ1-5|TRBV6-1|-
TGTGCCAGCCTCGCCTATAGCAATCAGCCCCAGCATTTT
CASLAYSNQPQHF
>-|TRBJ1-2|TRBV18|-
TGTGCCAGCTCGGAATCTCAGGGTTATGGCTACACCTTC
CASSESQGYGYTF
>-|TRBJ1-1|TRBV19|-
TGTGCCAGTAGTATGCAGGGGACGGAAGACACTGAAGCTTTCTTT
CASSMQGTEDTEAFF
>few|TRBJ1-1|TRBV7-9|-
TGTGCCAGCAGCCTCCCTTTAAGGGGCACTGAAGCTTTCTTT
CASSLPLRGTEAFF
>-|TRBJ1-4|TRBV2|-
TGTGCCAGCAGGGCCTATGGTACAGGGACAGAAAAACTGTTTTTT
CASRAYGTGTEKLFF
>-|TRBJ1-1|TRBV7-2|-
TGTGCCAGCAGCCTTCACAGGGTGAACACTGAAGCTTTCTTT
CASSLHRVNTEAFF
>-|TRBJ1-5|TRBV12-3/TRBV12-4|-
TGTGCCAGCAGTTTCACTGGCAATCAGCCCCAGCATTTT
CASSFTGNQPQHF
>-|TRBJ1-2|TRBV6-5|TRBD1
TGTGCCAGCAGTCGCGGACAGGGCGGCGGCTACACCTTC
CASSRGQGGGYTF
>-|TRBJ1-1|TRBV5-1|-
TGCGCCAGCAGCTTGGGGGCAGGCGAAGAAGCTTTCTTT
CASSLGAGEEAFF
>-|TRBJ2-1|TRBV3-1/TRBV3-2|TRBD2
TGTGCCAGCAACAACGGACTAGCGGGGGGGCCTAACAATGAGCAGTTCTTC
CASNNGLAGGPNNEQFF
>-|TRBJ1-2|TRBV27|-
TGTGCCAGCAGCCCCGGACACATCTATGGCTACACCTTC
CASSPGHIYGYTF
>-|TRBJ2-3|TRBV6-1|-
TGTGCCAGCAGTGAAGGAACTCTCCCTAGCACAGATACGCAGTATTTT
CASSEGTLPSTDTQYF
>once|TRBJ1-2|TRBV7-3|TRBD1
TGTGCCAGCAGCCGGACAGGACTTGGAGGCTACACCTTC
CASSRTGLGGYTF
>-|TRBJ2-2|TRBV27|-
TGTGCCACCTCACTATTGCCTTCGAACACCGGGGAGCTGTTTTTT
CATSLLPSNTGELFF
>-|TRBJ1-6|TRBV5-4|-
TGTGCCAGCGGGGGCTCGAAGGACATCTATTCACCCCTCCACTTT
CASGGSKDIYSPLHF
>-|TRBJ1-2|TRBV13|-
TGTGCCAGCAGATGGAGGGCCTATGGCTACACCTTC
CASRWRAYGYTF
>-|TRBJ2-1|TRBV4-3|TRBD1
TGCGCCAGCAGCCAAAGACAGGGGGCGGCCTACAATGAGCAGTTCTTC
CASSQRQGAAYNEQFF
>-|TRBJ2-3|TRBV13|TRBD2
TGTGCCAGCAGCTCCCCCTCCGGGACTAGCGGGGGGGCTCGGAGCACAGATACGCAGTATTTT
CASSSPSGTSGGARSTDTQYF
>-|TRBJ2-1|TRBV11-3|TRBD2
TGTGCCAGCAGCTCCTGGACTAGCGGGGGTTCAAATGAGCAGTTCTTC
CASSSWTSGGSNEQFF
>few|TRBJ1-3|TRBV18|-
TGTGCCAGCTCACCATCCCTCGGAAACACCATATATTTT
CASSPSLGNTIYF
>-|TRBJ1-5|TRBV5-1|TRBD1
TGCGCCAGCAGCTTGACCGGGACAGGGGGCAATCAGCCCCAGCATTTT
CASSLTGTGGNQPQHF
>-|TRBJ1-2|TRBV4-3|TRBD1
TGCGCCAGCAGCCAGAACAGGGGGCCTAACTATGGCTACACCTTC
CASSQNRGPNYGYTF
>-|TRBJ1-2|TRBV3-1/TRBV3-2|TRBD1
TGTGCCAGCAGCCAAGCGGCAGGGGGCGGTGGCTACACCTTC
CASSQAAGGGGYTF
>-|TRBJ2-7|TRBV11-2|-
TGTGCCAGCAGCGGGTGGGCAGCGGGCTACGAGCAGTACTTC
CASSGWAAGYEQYF
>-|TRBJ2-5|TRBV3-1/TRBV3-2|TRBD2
TGTGCCAGCAGCCATCCTAGCGGGGGGGCGGGGGAGACCCAGTACTTC
CASSHPSGGAGETQYF
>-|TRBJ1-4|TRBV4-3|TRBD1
TGCGCCAGCAGCCAAGATCGAATTCGGACAGGGGGTGAAAAACTGTTTTTT
CASSQDRIRTGGEKLFF
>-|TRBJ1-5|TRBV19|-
TGTGCCAGTAGTATCGTCCGCAATCAGCCCCAGCATTTT
CASSIVRNQPQHF
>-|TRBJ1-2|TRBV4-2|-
TGTGCCAGCAGCCAAGATAAATTTGGTGGCGGGGCTACTAACTATGGCTACACCTTC
CASSQDKFGGGATNYGYTF
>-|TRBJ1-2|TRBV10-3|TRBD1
TGTGCCATCAGTGGGGGACAGGGCGGCTATGGCTACACCTTC
CAISGGQGGYGYTF
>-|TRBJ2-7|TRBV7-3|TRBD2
TGTGCCAGCAGCGTCGGGACTAGCCCTCTCTACGAGCAGTACTTC
CASSVGTSPLYEQYF
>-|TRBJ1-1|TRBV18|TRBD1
TGTGCCAGCTCACCTATTGGCGGACAGGGGTCCACTGAAGCTTTCTTT
CASSPIGGQGSTEAFF
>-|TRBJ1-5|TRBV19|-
TGTGCCAGTAGTATAGTTCGGGGTTTGAATCAGCCCCAGCATTTT
CASSIVRGLNQPQHF
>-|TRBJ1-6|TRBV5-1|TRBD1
TGCGCCAGCAGCTTTACAGGGGATAATTCACCCCTCCACTTT
CASSFTGDNSPLHF
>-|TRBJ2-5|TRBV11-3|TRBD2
TGTGCCAGCAGCTCCAGTGGCGGGGGTAGGGAGACCCAGTACTTC
CASSSSGGGRETQYF
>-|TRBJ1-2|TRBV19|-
TGTGCCAGTAATAGACCGACCGCAGGGAACTATGGCTACACCTTC
CASNRPTAGNYGYTF
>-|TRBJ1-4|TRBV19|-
TGTGCCAGTAGTAGGAGACAGCTCTTTAATGAAAAACTGTTTTTT
CASSRRQLFNEKLFF
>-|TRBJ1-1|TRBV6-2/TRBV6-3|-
TGTGCCAGCAGTTCCTCAAGCATGAACACTGAAGCTTTCTTT
CASSSSSMNTEAFF
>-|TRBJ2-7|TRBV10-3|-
TGTGCCATCAGTGAGTCTCAATGGGACAGGGTTGGTAGCGGGGGGACCTACGAGCAGTACTTC
CAISESQWDRVGSGGTYEQYF
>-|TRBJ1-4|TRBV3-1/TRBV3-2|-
TGTGCCAGCAGCCAAGATACAGCCAGCTATGAAAAACTGTTTTTT
CASSQDTASYEKLFF
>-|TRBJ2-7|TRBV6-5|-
TGTGCCAGCAGACTTATCTTTAGCTCCTACGAGCAGTACTTC
CASRLIFSSYEQYF
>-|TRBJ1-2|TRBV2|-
TGTGCCAGCTCAGCTCTTGACAGGAGCTATGGCTACACCTTC
CASSALDRSYGYTF
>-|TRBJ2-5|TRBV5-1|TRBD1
TGCGCCAGCAGCCAAACAGGGGGCGTAAAGACCCAGTACTTC
CASSQTGGVKTQYF